This entry features one TCR beta chain sequence. CDR3 length: 12 residues. The germline V and J ends were trimmed by 4 bases and 5 bases, with 8 bases remaining between them. CDR1 and CDR2 from the germline V gene are SGDLS and YYNGEE. In the source study's methods: It was from reference gene primer amplification that nucleated cell counts were estimated. Sequencing used immunoSEQ multiplex PCR; TCRdb keeps in-frame clones, though not all of them. V and J calls and clone size follow that table, whereas D and trimming were derived from the DNA. This table has 150,000 to 200,000 clones, around 81% appearing once. Patients in Seattle were enrolled during active infection, then followed longitudinally. These data originate in a study of blood T cell repertoires in COVID-19. Study-wide background: T cells, B-cell-depleted T cells, or PBMCs supplied cDNA or gDNA.

The sequence derives from an elderly woman with COVID-19, enrolled during active disease. The sample consisted of peripheral blood. This chain connects TRBV9 to TRBJ2-3, with D unclear. CDR3 in amino acids: CASSSNLDTQYF. CDR3 nucleotide sequence: TGTGCCAGCAGCTCTAATTTAGATACGCAGTATTTT. Full variable domain (rest looked up from reference TRBV9 and TRBJ2-3): DSGVTQTPKHLITATGQRVTLRCSPRSGDLSVYWYQQSLDQGLQFLIQYYNGEERAKGNILERFSAQQFPDLHSELNLSSLELGDSALYFCASSSNLDTQYFGPGTRLTVL.